This is a list of T cell receptor beta chains from one sample in a study of STAT3 mutations in large granular lymphocyte leukemia. TCRdb keeps only in-frame clones here, not all; method: immunoSEQ multiplex PCR. In the table there are about 3,100 clones, roughly 70% of which are singletons. Input material: peripheral blood mononuclear cells. The receptors shown here come from a woman between 40 and 55 years old with T-cell large granular lymphocyte leukemia. Some clones in this sample may be carry-over from other donors' samples. CDR3s include the opening cysteine and the closing phenylalanine or tryptophan. The D gene is left open where the match is weak. A row's size may be missing; if present it is once, few, many or a size class.

v_gene: TRBV4-3; j_gene: TRBJ2-3; d_gene: NA; abundance: NA; CDR3aa: CASSQDRGPIPRYF; CDR3nt: TGCGCCAGCAGCCAAGATCGGGGCCCAATCCCTCGGTATTTT
v_gene: TRBV30; j_gene: TRBJ2-2; d_gene: NA; abundance: once; CDR3aa: CAWSEAGANTGELFF; CDR3nt: TGTGCCTGGAGTGAGGCCGGCGCGAACACCGGGGAGCTGTTTTTT
v_gene: TRBV5-4; j_gene: TRBJ2-1; d_gene: NA; abundance: NA; CDR3aa: CASSWITGFQYNEQFF; CDR3nt: TGTGCCAGCAGCTGGATCACGGGGTTCCAATACAATGAGCAGTTCTTC
v_gene: TRBV13; j_gene: TRBJ1-2; d_gene: NA; abundance: once; CDR3aa: CASSLLGGVYGYTF; CDR3nt: TGTGCCAGCAGCTTATTGGGGGGGGTCTATGGCTACACCTTC
v_gene: TRBV30; j_gene: TRBJ2-1; d_gene: TRBD1; abundance: NA; CDR3aa: CAWSVGQGSYNEQFF; CDR3nt: TGTGCCTGGAGCGTTGGACAGGGTTCCTACAATGAGCAGTTCTTC
v_gene: TRBV27; j_gene: TRBJ1-1; d_gene: NA; abundance: large; CDR3aa: CASSLQGLGEAFF; CDR3nt: TGTGCCAGCAGCCTACAGGGCCTTGGTGAAGCTTTCTTT
v_gene: TRBV10-3; j_gene: TRBJ1-2; d_gene: NA; abundance: few; CDR3aa: CAISGGQGGPGYTF; CDR3nt: TGTGCCATCAGCGGAGGGCAGGGCGGTCCGGGCTACACCTTC
v_gene: TRBV4-2; j_gene: TRBJ2-5; d_gene: NA; abundance: NA; CDR3aa: CASSQWALGETQYF; CDR3nt: TGTGCCAGCAGCCAATGGGCCCTAGGAGAGACCCAGTACTTC
v_gene: TRBV6-5; j_gene: TRBJ1-2; d_gene: TRBD1; abundance: few; CDR3aa: CASSQGQGSYGYTF; CDR3nt: TGTGCCAGCAGTCAGGGACAGGGCTCCTATGGCTACACCTTC
v_gene: TRBV6-6; j_gene: TRBJ1-5; d_gene: NA; abundance: NA; CDR3aa: CASSGGFNQPQHF; CDR3nt: TGTGCCAGCAGTGGCGGTTTCAATCAGCCCCAGCATTTT
v_gene: TRBV7-9; j_gene: TRBJ1-2; d_gene: NA; abundance: few; CDR3aa: CASSYDRSPNYGYTF; CDR3nt: TGTGCCAGCAGCTATGACCGTTCCCCTAACTATGGCTACACCTTC
v_gene: TRBV5-1; j_gene: TRBJ1-4; d_gene: NA; abundance: NA; CDR3aa: CASSLDRGGREKLFF; CDR3nt: TGCGCCAGCAGCTTGGACCGGGGGGGTCGGGAAAAACTGTTTTTT
v_gene: TRBV7-2; j_gene: TRBJ1-1; d_gene: TRBD1; abundance: NA; CDR3aa: CASSLGQKQLVFF; CDR3nt: TGTGCCAGCAGCCTGGGACAGAAGCAGTTGGTTTTCTTT
v_gene: TRBV27; j_gene: TRBJ2-6; d_gene: NA; abundance: once; CDR3aa: CASSLGRANVLTF; CDR3nt: TGTGCCAGCAGTTTAGGGAGGGCCAACGTCCTGACTTTC
v_gene: TRBV9; j_gene: TRBJ2-7; d_gene: TRBD2; abundance: once; CDR3aa: CASSVGDSGSYEQYF; CDR3nt: TGTGCCAGCAGCGTAGGGGATAGCGGGAGCTACGAGCAGTACTTC
v_gene: TRBV29-1; j_gene: TRBJ2-7; d_gene: TRBD1; abundance: NA; CDR3aa: CSVEGQGAYEQYF; CDR3nt: TGCAGCGTTGAAGGGCAGGGGGCATACGAGCAGTACTTC
v_gene: TRBV13; j_gene: TRBJ1-2; d_gene: NA; abundance: NA; CDR3aa: CASSLWAMGVVGYTF; CDR3nt: TGTGCCAGCAGCTTATGGGCGATGGGTGTGGTTGGCTACACCTTC
v_gene: TRBV5-1; j_gene: TRBJ1-2; d_gene: NA; abundance: NA; CDR3aa: CASSLGGHREGGGYTF; CDR3nt: TGCGCCAGCAGCTTGGGGGGACACCGCGAGGGGGGTGGCTACACCTTC
v_gene: TRBV14; j_gene: TRBJ2-7; d_gene: NA; abundance: few; CDR3aa: CASSQLSTYEQYF; CDR3nt: TGTGCCAGCAGCCAACTGTCCACCTACGAGCAGTACTTC
v_gene: TRBV5-1; j_gene: TRBJ2-5; d_gene: TRBD2; abundance: NA; CDR3aa: CASKGLADQETQYF; CDR3nt: TGCGCCAGCAAGGGACTAGCGGACCAAGAGACCCAGTACTTC
v_gene: TRBV5-1; j_gene: TRBJ1-1; d_gene: NA; abundance: NA; CDR3aa: CASSLGTGWDTEAFF; CDR3nt: TGCGCCAGCAGCTTAGGTACAGGCTGGGACACTGAAGCTTTCTTT
v_gene: TRBV29-1; j_gene: TRBJ1-2; d_gene: NA; abundance: few; CDR3aa: CSVAQGVEDYGYTF; CDR3nt: TGCAGCGTTGCGCAGGGCGTCGAGGACTATGGCTACACCTTC
v_gene: TRBV5-1; j_gene: TRBJ1-6; d_gene: NA; abundance: NA; CDR3aa: CASSLEAGPPVAPLHF; CDR3nt: TGCGCCAGCAGCTTGGAGGCAGGGCCCCCGGTAGCACCCCTCCACTTT
v_gene: TRBV30; j_gene: TRBJ1-1; d_gene: NA; abundance: NA; CDR3aa: CAWSPEAFF; CDR3nt: TGTGCCTGGAGCCCCGAAGCTTTCTTT
v_gene: TRBV6-6; j_gene: TRBJ2-5; d_gene: NA; abundance: NA; CDR3aa: CASSLPGGGTQYF; CDR3nt: TGTGCCAGCAGCCTCCCAGGTGGGGGGACCCAGTACTTC
v_gene: TRBV6-1; j_gene: TRBJ1-1; d_gene: NA; abundance: once; CDR3aa: CASSELAGTTEAFF; CDR3nt: TGTGCCAGCAGTGAACTAGCAGGGACGACTGAAGCTTTCTTT
v_gene: TRBV30; j_gene: TRBJ2-3; d_gene: NA; abundance: NA; CDR3aa: CAWSDGSFTDTQYF; CDR3nt: TGTGCCTGGAGTGACGGCTCCTTCACAGATACGCAGTATTTT
v_gene: TRBV30; j_gene: TRBJ1-1; d_gene: NA; abundance: NA; CDR3aa: CAWSLRGTEAFF; CDR3nt: TGTGCCTGGTCCCTGAGGGGCACTGAAGCTTTCTTT
v_gene: TRBV7-9; j_gene: TRBJ2-7; d_gene: TRBD1; abundance: NA; CDR3aa: CASSVGQGAGEQYF; CDR3nt: TGTGCCAGCAGCGTAGGACAGGGGGCGGGCGAGCAGTACTTC
v_gene: TRBV7-9; j_gene: TRBJ1-1; d_gene: NA; abundance: NA; CDR3aa: CASSLITGDTEAFF; CDR3nt: TGTGCCAGCAGCTTAATCACCGGCGACACTGAAGCTTTCTTT
v_gene: TRBV27; j_gene: TRBJ1-1; d_gene: NA; abundance: few; CDR3aa: CARELACSTEAFF; CDR3nt: TGTGCCAGGGAACTTGCCTGTAGCACTGAAGCTTTCTTT
v_gene: TRBV27; j_gene: TRBJ1-2; d_gene: TRBD1; abundance: NA; CDR3aa: CASSPETGTGYGYTF; CDR3nt: TGTGCCAGCAGTCCCGAGACAGGGACGGGCTATGGCTACACCTTC
v_gene: TRBV28; j_gene: TRBJ2-7; d_gene: NA; abundance: NA; CDR3aa: CASSLDLALEQYF; CDR3nt: TGTGCCAGCAGTTTAGACTTAGCACTCGAGCAGTACTTC
v_gene: TRBV7-9; j_gene: TRBJ2-6; d_gene: NA; abundance: NA; CDR3aa: CASSLRLGGANVLTF; CDR3nt: TGTGCCAGCAGCTTAAGACTAGGAGGGGCCAACGTCCTGACTTTC
v_gene: TRBV7-8; j_gene: TRBJ2-7; d_gene: NA; abundance: few; CDR3aa: CASSLVVGASYEQYF; CDR3nt: TGTGCCAGCAGCTTAGTAGTAGGGGCCTCCTACGAGCAGTACTTC
v_gene: TRBV5-1; j_gene: TRBJ1-4; d_gene: NA; abundance: NA; CDR3aa: CASSPDPGRNEKLFF; CDR3nt: TGCGCCAGCAGCCCCGACCCTGGGAGGAATGAAAAACTGTTTTTT
v_gene: TRBV28; j_gene: TRBJ2-3; d_gene: NA; abundance: few; CDR3aa: CASSRRKRAGTDTQYF; CDR3nt: TGTGCCAGCAGCCGTCGAAAACGGGCGGGGACAGATACGCAGTATTTT
v_gene: TRBV10-3; j_gene: TRBJ1-1; d_gene: NA; abundance: NA; CDR3aa: CAISQQGRTTEAFF; CDR3nt: TGTGCCATCAGTCAACAGGGAAGAACGACTGAAGCTTTCTTT
v_gene: TRBV7-9; j_gene: TRBJ1-2; d_gene: NA; abundance: NA; CDR3aa: CASSFAQWDHGYTF; CDR3nt: TGTGCCAGCAGCTTCGCACAGTGGGACCATGGCTACACCTTC
v_gene: TRBV28; j_gene: TRBJ1-1; d_gene: NA; abundance: NA; CDR3aa: CATSGMNTEAFF; CDR3nt: TGTGCCACCTCGGGGATGAACACTGAAGCTTTCTTT
v_gene: TRBV27; j_gene: TRBJ2-7; d_gene: NA; abundance: NA; CDR3aa: CASSFGYEQYF; CDR3nt: TGTGCCAGCAGTTTTGGCTACGAGCAGTACTTC
v_gene: TRBV30; j_gene: TRBJ1-4; d_gene: NA; abundance: NA; CDR3aa: CAWTTWGSNEKLFF; CDR3nt: TGTGCCTGGACTACCTGGGGGTCAAATGAAAAACTGTTTTTT
v_gene: TRBV9; j_gene: TRBJ1-2; d_gene: TRBD1; abundance: large; CDR3aa: CASRGGQINYGYTF; CDR3nt: TGTGCCAGCAGAGGGGGACAGATAAACTATGGCTACACCTTC
v_gene: TRBV7-8; j_gene: TRBJ2-1; d_gene: TRBD2; abundance: NA; CDR3aa: CASSPWGLAGGDEQFF; CDR3nt: TGTGCCAGCAGCCCGTGGGGACTAGCGGGGGGTGATGAGCAGTTCTTC
v_gene: TRBV7-9; j_gene: TRBJ2-5; d_gene: NA; abundance: NA; CDR3aa: CASRGIGEETQYF; CDR3nt: TGTGCCTCCCGGGGTATCGGAGAAGAGACCCAGTACTTC
v_gene: TRBV18; j_gene: TRBJ2-1; d_gene: NA; abundance: NA; CDR3aa: CASVTSRSLYNEQFF; CDR3nt: TGTGCCAGTGTCACGTCTCGTTCCCTCTACAATGAGCAGTTCTTC
v_gene: TRBV7-9; j_gene: TRBJ2-5; d_gene: NA; abundance: NA; CDR3aa: CASSPRPQETQYF; CDR3nt: TGTGCCAGCAGCCCCCGGCCCCAAGAGACCCAGTACTTC
v_gene: TRBV7-9; j_gene: TRBJ2-7; d_gene: TRBD1; abundance: NA; CDR3aa: CASSFSSTGIEQYF; CDR3nt: TGTGCCAGCAGCTTCAGCTCGACAGGGATTGAGCAGTACTTC